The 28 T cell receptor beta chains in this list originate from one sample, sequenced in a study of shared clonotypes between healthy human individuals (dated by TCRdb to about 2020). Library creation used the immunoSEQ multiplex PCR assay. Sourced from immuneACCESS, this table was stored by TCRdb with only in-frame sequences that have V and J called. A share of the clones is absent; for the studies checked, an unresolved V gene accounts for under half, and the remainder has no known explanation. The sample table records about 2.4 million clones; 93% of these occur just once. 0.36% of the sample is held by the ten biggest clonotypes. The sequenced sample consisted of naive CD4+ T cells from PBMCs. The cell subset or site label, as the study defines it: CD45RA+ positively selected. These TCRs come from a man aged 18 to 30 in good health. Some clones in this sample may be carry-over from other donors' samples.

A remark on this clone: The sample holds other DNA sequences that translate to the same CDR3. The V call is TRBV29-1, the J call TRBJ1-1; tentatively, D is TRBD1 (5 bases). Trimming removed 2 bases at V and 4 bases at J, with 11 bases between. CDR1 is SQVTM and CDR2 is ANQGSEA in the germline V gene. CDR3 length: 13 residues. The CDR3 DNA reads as TGCAGCGTTGAACCACCGGGGGGCACTGAAGCTTTCTTT. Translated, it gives CSVEPPGGTEAFF. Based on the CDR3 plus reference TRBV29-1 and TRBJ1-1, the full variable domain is SAVISQKPSRDICQRGTSLTIQCQVDSQVTMMFWYRQQPGQSLTLIATANQGSEATYESGFVIDKFPISRPNLTFSTLTVSNMSPEDSSIYLCSVEPPGGTEAFFGQGTRLTVV.

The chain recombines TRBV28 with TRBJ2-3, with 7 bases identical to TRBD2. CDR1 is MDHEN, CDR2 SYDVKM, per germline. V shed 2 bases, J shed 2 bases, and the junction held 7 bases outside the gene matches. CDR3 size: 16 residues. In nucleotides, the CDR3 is TGTGCCAGCAGTTTAGACGGGAGGACCGCCACAGATACGCAGTATTTT. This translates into CASSLDGRTATDTQYF. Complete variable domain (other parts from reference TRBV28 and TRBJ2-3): DVKVTQSSRYLVKRTGEKVFLECVQDMDHENMFWYRQDPGLGLRLIYFSYDVKMKEKGDIPEGYSVSREKKERFSLILESASTNQTSMYLCASSLDGRTATDTQYFGPGTRLTVL.

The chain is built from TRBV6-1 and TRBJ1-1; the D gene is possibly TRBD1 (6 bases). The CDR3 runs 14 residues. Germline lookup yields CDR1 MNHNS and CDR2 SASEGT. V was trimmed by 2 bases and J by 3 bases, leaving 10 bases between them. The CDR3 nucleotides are TGTGCCAGCAGTGAAACAGGGTTTCACACTGAAGCTTTCTTT. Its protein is CASSETGFHTEAFF.

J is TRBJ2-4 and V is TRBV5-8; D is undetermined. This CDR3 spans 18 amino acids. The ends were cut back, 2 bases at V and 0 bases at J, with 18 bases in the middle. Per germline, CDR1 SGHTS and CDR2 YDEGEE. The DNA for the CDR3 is TGTGCCAGCAGCTTTTATCTTTCACAAACCCTAGCCAAAAACATTCAGTACTTC. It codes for CASSFYLSQTLAKNIQYF.

CDR3: CASSGVGGHERGYTF. CDR3 in DNA: TGTGCCAGCAGTGGGGTGGGCGGTCACGAGCGTGGCTACACCTTC. The chain couples TRBV2 to TRBJ1-2; D gene ambiguous. Trimming took off 4 bases at V and 7 bases at J, with 19 bases between the two ends. Germline V CDR1 and CDR2: SNHLY, FYNNEI. The CDR3 loop spans 15 amino acids.

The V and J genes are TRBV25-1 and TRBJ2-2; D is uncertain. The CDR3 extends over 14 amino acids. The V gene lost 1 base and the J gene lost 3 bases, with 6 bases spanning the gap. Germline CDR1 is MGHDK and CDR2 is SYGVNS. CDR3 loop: CASSEFHDTGELFF. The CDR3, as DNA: TGTGCCAGCAGTGAATTTCACGACACCGGGGAGCTGTTTTTT.

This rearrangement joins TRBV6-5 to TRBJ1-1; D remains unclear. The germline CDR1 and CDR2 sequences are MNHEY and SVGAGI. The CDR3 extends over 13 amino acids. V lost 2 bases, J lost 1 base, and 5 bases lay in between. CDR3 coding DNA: TGTGCCAGCAGTTACGCGGAGAACACTGAAGCTTTCTTT. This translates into CASSYAENTEAFF.

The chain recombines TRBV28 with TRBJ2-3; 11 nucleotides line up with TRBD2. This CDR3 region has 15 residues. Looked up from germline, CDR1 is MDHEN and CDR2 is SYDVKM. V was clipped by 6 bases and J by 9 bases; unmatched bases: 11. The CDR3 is CASRLGLAGTWTQYF. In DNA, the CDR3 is TGTGCCAGCAGGCTCGGACTAGCGGGCACTTGGACGCAGTATTTT. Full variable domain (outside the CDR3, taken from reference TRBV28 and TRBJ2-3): DVKVTQSSRYLVKRTGEKVFLECVQDMDHENMFWYRQDPGLGLRLIYFSYDVKMKEKGDIPEGYSVSREKKERFSLILESASTNQTSMYLCASRLGLAGTWTQYFGPGTRLTVL.

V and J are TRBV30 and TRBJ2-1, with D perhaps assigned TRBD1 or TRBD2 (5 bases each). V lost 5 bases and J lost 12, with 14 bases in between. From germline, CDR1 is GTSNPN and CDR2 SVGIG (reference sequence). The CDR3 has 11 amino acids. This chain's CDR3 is CAWGTGIVQFF. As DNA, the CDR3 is TGTGCCTGGGGGACCGGGATAGTGCAGTTCTTC. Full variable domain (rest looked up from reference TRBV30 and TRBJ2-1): SQTIHQWPATLVQPVGSPLSLECTVEGTSNPNLYWYRQAAGRGLQLLFYSVGIGQISSEVPQNLSASRPQDRQFILSSKKLLLSDSGFYLCAWGTGIVQFFGPGTRLTVL.

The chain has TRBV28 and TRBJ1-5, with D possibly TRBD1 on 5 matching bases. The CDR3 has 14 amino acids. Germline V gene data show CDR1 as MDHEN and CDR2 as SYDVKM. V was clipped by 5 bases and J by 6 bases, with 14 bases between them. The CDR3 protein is CASSRRQGIQPQHF. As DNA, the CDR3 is TGTGCCAGCAGTAGACGGCAGGGCATTCAGCCCCAGCATTTT. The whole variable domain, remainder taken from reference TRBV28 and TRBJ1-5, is DVKVTQSSRYLVKRTGEKVFLECVQDMDHENMFWYRQDPGLGLRLIYFSYDVKMKEKGDIPEGYSVSREKKERFSLILESASTNQTSMYLCASSRRQGIQPQHFGDGTRLSIL.

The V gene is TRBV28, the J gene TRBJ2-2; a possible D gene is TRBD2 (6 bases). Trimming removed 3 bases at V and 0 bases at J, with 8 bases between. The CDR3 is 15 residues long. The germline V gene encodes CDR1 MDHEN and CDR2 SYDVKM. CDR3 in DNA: TGTGCCAGCAGTTTCGCGGGGACGAACACCGGGGAGCTGTTTTTT. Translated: CASSFAGTNTGELFF.

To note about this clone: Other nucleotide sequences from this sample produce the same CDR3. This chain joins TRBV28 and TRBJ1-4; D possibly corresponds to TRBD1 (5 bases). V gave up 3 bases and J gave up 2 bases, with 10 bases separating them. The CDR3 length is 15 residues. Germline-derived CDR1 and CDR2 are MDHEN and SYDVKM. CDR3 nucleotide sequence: TGTGCCAGCAGTTTCAGGGTGGCGACTAATGAAAAACTGTTTTTT. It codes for CASSFRVATNEKLFF.

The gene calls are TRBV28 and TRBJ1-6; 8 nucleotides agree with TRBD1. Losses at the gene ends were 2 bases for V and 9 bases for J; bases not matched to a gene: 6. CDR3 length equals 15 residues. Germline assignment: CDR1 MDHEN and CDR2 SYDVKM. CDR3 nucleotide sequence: TGTGCCAGCAGTTTACCCCAGGGGGCGGGTTCACCCCTCCACTTT. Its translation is CASSLPQGAGSPLHF.

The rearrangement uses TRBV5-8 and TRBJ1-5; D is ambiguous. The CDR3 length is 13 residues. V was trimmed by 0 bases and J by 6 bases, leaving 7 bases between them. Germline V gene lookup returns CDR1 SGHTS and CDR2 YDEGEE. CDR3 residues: CASSLANGQPQHF. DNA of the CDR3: TGTGCCAGCAGCTTGGCGAACGGTCAGCCCCAGCATTTT.

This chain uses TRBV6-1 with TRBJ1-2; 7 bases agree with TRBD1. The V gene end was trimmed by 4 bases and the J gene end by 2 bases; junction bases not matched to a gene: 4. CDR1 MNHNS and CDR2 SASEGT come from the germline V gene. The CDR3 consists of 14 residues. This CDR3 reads CASSGRQGNYGYTF. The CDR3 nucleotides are TGTGCCAGCAGTGGTCGACAGGGAAACTATGGCTACACCTTC.

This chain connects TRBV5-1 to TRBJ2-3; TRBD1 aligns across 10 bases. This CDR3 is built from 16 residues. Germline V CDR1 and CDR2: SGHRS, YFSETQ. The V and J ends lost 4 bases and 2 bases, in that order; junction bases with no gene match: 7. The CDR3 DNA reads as TGCGCCAGCAGCGGGGGACAGGGGCCTACCACAGATACGCAGTATTTT. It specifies CASSGGQGPTTDTQYF.

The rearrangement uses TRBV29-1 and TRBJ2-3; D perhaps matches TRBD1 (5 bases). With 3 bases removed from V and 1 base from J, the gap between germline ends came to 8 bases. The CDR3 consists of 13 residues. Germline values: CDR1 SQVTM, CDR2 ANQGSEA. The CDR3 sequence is CSVEARGTDTQYF. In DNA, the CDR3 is TGCAGCGTTGAGGCCAGGGGCACAGATACGCAGTATTTT.

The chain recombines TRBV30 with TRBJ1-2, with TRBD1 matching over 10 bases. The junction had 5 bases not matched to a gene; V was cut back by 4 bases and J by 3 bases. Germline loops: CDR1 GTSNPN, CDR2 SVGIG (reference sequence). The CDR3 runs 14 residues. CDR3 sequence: CAWTPDRGDYGYTF. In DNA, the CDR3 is TGTGCCTGGACCCCGGACAGGGGGGACTATGGCTACACCTTC.

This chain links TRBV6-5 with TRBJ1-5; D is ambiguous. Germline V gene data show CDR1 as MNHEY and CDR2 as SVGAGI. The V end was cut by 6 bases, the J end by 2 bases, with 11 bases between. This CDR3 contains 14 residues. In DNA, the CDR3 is TGTGCCAGCAGCGTCGGGTGGGGCAATCAGCCCCAGCATTTT. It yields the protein CASSVGWGNQPQHF.

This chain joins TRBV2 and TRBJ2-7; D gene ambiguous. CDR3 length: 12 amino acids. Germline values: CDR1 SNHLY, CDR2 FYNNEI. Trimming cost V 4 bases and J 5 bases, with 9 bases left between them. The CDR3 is CASSGSANEQYF. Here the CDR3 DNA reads TGTGCCAGCAGTGGTTCCGCTAACGAGCAGTACTTC.

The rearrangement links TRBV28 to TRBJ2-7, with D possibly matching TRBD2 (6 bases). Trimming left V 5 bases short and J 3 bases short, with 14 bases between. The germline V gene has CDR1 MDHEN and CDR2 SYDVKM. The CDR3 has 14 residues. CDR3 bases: TGTGCCAGCAGTGTTAGCGGTAGCCTCTACGAGCAGTACTTC. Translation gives CASSVSGSLYEQYF.

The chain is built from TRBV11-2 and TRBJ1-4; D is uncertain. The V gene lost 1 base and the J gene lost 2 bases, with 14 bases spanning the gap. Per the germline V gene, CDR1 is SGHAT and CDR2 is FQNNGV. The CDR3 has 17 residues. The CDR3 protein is CASSLVGIGWTNEKLFF. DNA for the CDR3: TGTGCCAGCAGCTTAGTAGGGATCGGTTGGACTAATGAAAAACTGTTTTTT.

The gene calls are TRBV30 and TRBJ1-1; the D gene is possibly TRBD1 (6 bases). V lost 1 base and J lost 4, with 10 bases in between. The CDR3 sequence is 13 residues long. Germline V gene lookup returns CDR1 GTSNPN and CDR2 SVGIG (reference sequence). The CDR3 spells CAWSAQGTTEAFF. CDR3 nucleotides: TGTGCCTGGAGTGCACAGGGTACCACTGAAGCTTTCTTT.

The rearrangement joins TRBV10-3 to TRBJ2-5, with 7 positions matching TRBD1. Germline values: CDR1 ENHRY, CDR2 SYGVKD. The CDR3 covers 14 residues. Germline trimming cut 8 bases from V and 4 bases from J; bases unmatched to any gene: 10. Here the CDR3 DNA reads TGTGCCATCGCCAGTGAGGGGGCTAGAGAGACCCAGTACTTC. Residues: CAIASEGARETQYF.

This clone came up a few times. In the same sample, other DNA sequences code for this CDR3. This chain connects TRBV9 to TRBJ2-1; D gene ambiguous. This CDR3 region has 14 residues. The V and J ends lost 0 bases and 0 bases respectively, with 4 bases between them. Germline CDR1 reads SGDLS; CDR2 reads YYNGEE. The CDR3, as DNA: TGTGCCAGCAGCGTAGCTGGCTCCTACAATGAGCAGTTCTTC. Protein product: CASSVAGSYNEQFF.

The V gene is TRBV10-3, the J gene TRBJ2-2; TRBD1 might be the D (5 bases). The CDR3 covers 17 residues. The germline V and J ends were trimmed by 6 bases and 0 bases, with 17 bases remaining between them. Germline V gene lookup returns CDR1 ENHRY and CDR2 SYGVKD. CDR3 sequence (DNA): TGTGCCATCAGCGTTGACAGTTCATATACGAACACCGGGGAGCTGTTTTTT. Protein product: CAISVDSSYTNTGELFF.

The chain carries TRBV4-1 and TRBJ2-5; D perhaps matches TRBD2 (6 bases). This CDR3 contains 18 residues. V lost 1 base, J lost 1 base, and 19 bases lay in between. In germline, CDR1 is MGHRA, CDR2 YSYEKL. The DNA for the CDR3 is TGCGCCAGCAGCCAAGCCCAGGTGGGTAGCGGAATCCAAGAGACCCAGTACTTC. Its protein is CASSQAQVGSGIQETQYF.

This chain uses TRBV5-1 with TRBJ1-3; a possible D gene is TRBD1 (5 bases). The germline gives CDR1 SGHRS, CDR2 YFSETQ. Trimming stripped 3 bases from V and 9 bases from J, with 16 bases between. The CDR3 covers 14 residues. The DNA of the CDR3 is TGCGCCAGCAGCTCGGACACGGGCGAGGCCACCATATATTTT. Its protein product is CASSSDTGEATIYF.